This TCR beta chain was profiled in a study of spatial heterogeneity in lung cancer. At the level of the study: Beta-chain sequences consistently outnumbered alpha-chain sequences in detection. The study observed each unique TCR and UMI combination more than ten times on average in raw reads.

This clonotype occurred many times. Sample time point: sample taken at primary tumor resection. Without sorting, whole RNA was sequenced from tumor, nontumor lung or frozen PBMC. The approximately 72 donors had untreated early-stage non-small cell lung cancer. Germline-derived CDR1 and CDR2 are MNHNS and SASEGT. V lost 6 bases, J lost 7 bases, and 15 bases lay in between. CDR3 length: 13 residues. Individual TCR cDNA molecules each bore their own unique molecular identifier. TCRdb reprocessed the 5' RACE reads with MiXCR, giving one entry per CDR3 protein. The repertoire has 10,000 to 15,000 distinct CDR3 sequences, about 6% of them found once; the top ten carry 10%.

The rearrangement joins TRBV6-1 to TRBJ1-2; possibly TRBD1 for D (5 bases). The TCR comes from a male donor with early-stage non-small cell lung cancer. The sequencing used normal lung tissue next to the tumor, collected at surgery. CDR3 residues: CASSLSGSSGYTF. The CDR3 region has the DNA TGTGCCAGCAGCCTATCAGGGTCTAGTGGCTACACCTTC.